This entry concerns a single TCR beta chain. Its target is unknown. This CDR3 spans 19 amino acids. V was clipped by 4 bases and J by 3 bases; unmatched bases: 11. Looked up from germline, CDR1 is SGDLS and CDR2 is YYNGEE. This sample stems from a study of cytomegalovirus exposure and HLA in healthy donors. The PCR ran on 60 Vbeta and 13 Jbeta primers. Generated by immunoSEQ multiplex PCR, the TCRdb table keeps only in-frame clones and is missing some. This repertoire comprises 200,000 to 250,000 clones; its ten largest clones make up less than 1%. Overall study findings and caveats: Among donors in an Asian-associated ancestry cluster, a later analysis reportedly found fewer N-insertions than the roughly 680-donor mean.

The TCR sequence derives from a woman aged 25 to 39 in good health and CMV-seropositive. The V call is TRBV9, the J call TRBJ2-6; 12 bases map to TRBD1. Sequencing was performed on PBMCs. CDR3 protein: CASSPRGDRGQVGANVLTF. In DNA form, the CDR3 reads TGTGCCAGCAGCCCCCGGGGGGACAGGGGGCAGGTTGGGGCCAACGTCCTGACTTTC.